This record looks at one TCR beta chain sequence and its context. The antigen is unknown. V was clipped by 3 bases and J by 0 bases; unmatched bases: 3. CDR1 is SGHTS, CDR2 YDEGEE, per germline. The CDR3 has 15 amino acids. The primer mix had 60 Vbeta and 13 Jbeta primers. Assay used: immunoSEQ multiplex PCR; TCRdb lists only in-frame clones, some missing. The sample contains roughly 120,000 clones, roughly 83% of which appear only once. The sample belongs to a study of cytomegalovirus exposure and HLA in healthy donors. The study, taken as a whole, reports: A later analysis reportedly found fewer N-insertions in an Asian-associated ancestry cluster than the roughly 680-donor mean.

This chain connects TRBV5-8 to TRBJ2-3, with TRBD1 matching over 8 bases. The sample consisted of PBMCs. The source is a man aged 18 to 29 in good health and CMV-seronegative. The CDR3 sequence is CASSSGQASTDTQYF. The CDR3 nucleotides read TGTGCCAGCAGCTCGGGACAGGCTAGCACAGATACGCAGTATTTT.